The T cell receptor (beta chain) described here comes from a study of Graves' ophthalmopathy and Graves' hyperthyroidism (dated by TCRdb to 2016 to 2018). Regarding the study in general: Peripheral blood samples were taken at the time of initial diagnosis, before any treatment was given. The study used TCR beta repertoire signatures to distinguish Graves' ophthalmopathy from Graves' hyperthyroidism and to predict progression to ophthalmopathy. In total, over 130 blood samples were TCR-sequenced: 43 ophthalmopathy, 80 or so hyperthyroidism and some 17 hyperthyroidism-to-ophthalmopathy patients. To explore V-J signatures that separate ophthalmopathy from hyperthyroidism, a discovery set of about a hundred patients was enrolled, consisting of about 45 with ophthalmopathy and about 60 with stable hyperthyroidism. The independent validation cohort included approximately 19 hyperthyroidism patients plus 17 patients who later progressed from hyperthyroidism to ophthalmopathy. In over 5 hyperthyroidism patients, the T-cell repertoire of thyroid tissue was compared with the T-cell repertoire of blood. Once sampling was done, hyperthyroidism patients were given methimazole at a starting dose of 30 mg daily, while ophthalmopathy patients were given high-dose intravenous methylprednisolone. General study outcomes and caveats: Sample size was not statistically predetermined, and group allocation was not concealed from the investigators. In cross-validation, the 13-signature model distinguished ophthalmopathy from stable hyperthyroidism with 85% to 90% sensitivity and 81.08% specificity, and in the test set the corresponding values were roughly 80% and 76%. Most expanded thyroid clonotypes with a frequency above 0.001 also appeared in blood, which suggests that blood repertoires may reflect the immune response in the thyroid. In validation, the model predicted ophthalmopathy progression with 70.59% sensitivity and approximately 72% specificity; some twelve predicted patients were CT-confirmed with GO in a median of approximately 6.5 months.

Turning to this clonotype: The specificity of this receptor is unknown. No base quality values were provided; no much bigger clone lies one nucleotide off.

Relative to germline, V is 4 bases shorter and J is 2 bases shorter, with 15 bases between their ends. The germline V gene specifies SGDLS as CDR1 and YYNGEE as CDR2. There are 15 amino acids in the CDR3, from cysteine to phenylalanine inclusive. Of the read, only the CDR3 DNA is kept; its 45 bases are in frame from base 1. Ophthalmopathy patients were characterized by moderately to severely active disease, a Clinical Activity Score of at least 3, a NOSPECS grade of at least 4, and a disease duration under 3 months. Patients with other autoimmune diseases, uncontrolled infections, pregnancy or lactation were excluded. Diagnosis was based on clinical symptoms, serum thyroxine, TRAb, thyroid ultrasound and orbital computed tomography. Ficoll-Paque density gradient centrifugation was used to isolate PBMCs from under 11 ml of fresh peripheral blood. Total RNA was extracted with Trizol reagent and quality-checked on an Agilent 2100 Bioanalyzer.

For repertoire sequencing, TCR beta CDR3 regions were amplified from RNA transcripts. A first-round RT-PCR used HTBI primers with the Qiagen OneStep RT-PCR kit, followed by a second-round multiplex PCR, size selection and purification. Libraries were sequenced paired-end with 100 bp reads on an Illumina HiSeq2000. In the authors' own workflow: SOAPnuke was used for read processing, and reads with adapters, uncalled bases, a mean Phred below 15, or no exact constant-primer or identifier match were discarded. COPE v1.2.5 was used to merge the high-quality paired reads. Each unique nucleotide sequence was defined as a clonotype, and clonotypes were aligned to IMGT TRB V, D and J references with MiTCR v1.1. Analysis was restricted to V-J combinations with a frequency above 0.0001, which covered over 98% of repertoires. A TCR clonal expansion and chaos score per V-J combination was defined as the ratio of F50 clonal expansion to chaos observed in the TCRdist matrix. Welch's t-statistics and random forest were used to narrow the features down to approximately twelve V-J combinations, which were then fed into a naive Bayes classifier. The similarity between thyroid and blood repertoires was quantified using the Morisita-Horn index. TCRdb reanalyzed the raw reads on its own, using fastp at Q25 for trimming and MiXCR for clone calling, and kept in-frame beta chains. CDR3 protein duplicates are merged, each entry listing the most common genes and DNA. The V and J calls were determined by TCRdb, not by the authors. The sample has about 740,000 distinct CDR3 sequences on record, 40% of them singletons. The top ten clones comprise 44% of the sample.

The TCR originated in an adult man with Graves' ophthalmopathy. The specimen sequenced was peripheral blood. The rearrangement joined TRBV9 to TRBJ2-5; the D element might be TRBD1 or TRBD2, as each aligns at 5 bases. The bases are TGTGCCAGCAGCCCCAGGGCGCCGGGGCAAGAGACCCAGTACTTC. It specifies CASSPRAPGQETQYF.